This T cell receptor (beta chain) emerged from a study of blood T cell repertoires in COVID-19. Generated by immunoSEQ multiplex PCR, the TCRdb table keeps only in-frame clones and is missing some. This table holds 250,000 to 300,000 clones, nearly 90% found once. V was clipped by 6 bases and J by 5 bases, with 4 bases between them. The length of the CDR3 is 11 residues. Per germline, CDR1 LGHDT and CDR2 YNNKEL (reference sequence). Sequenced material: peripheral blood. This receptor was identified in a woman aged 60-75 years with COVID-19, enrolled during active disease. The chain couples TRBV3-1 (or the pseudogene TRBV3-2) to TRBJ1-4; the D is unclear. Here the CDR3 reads CASSSNEKLFF. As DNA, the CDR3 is TGTGCCAGCAGTTCAAATGAAAAACTGTTTTTT.